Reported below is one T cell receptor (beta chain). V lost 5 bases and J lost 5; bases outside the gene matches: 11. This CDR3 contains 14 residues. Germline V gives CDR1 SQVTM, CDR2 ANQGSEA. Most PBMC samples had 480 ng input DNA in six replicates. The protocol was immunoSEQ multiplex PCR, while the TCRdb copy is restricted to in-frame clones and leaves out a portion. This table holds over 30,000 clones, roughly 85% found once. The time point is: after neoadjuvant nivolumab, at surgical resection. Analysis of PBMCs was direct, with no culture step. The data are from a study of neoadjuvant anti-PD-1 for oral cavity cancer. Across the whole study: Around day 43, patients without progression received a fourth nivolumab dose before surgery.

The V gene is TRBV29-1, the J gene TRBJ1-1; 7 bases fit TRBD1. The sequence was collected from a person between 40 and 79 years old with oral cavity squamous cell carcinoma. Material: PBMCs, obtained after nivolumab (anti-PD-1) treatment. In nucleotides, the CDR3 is TGCAGCGTTAGGGCAGGGGGGACTAGGACTGAAGCTTTCTTT. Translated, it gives CSVRAGGTRTEAFF.